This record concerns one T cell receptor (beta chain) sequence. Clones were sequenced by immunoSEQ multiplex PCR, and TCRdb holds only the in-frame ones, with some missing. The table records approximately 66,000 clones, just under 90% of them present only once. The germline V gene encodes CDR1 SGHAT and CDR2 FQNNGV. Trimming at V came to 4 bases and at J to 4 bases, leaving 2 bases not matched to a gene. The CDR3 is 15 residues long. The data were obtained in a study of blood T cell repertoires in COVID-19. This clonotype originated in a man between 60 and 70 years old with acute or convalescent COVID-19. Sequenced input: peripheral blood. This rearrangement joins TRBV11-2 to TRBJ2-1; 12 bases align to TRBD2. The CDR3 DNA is TGTGCCAGCAGCTCGACTAGCGGGGGTTACAATGAGCAGTTCTTC. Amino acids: CASSSTSGGYNEQFF.